Presented here are 24 T cell receptor beta chains from one specimen sequenced in a study of tissue T cells after allogeneic stem cell transplantation. Libraries were prepared by immunoSEQ multiplex PCR; TCRdb keeps only in-frame clonotypes and omits some of them. The sample has about 3,000 clones; over 40% are singletons. Stated time point: mouse harvest day 14 after allogeneic transplant. Mouse grafts combined 10^7 T-cell-depleted bone marrow cells with 10^6 splenic CD5+ T cells. The sequenced sample was lymph node tissue. The receptors were sampled from a female BALB/c mouse given C57BL/6 T cells with graft-versus-host disease after an allogeneic hematopoietic cell transplant.

This clone was recorded only once. Mouse gene names apply. The DNA ends 1 residue before the CDR3 does, and the rest of the CDR3 is filled in from the germline J gene. V and J are TRBV12-2 and TRBJ2-3; D may be TRBD2 (6 bases). The length of the CDR3 is 14 residues. Germline CDR1 SGHLS, CDR2 HYDKME. With 0 bases removed from V and 3 bases from J, the gap between germline ends came to 9 bases. CDR3 protein: CASSLEWGAETLYF. The part of the CDR3 DNA that was read is TGTGCCAGCTCTCTCGAATGGGGGGCAGAAACGCTGTAT.

Regarding this clone: Gene and germline names: mouse. CDR3 protein: CASSLWGGARAEQFF. Incomplete CDR3 DNA: TGTGCCAGCTCTCTCTGGGGGGGCGCGAGGGCTGAGCAGTTC. This rearrangement joins TRBV12-1 to TRBJ2-1; 9 nucleotides align to TRBD2. The read comes to an end 1 residue before the CDR3 does, leaving the germline J gene to fill in the end. V dropped 0 bases and J dropped 7; count of bases not matched to a gene: 6. Germline V gene sequence: CDR1 SGHSN, CDR2 HYEKVE. The CDR3 covers 15 residues.

This clone was seen a handful of times. Mouse gene names and germline throughout. The missing CDR3 end, 1 residue past where the read stops, is filled in from the germline J gene. This rearrangement joins TRBV19 to TRBJ1-1; weak D call: TRBD1 (5 bases). The length of the CDR3 is 14 residues. Germline CDR1 FNHDT, CDR2 SITEND (reference sequence). V lost 0 bases, J lost 4 bases, and 10 bases lay in between. The chain's CDR3 is CASSIGGVGTEVFF. The DNA read from the CDR3 is TGTGCCAGCAGTATAGGGGGGGTCGGCACAGAAGTCTTC.

This clone was detected a few times. Each gene name is a mouse one. The read terminates 1 residue before the CDR3 end, so the remaining end is supplied by the germline J gene. The V gene is TRBV13-3, the J gene TRBJ1-6; perhaps TRBD1 as D (6 bases). TRBJ1-6 is an ORF, and what it does is uncertain. CDR1 and CDR2 (germline): NNHDY, SYVADS. Trimming pared 3 bases from V and 7 bases from J, leaving 11 bases between. The CDR3 runs 14 residues. This CDR3 reads CASSGDRLNSPLYF. The sequenced CDR3 bases are TGTGCCAGCAGTGGTGACAGGTTGAATTCGCCCCTCTAC.

Concerning this clone: Each gene name is a mouse one. Read sequence stops 1 residue before the CDR3 end, and the germline J gene provides the missing end. The chain links TRBV26 to TRBJ2-1; 7 nucleotides align to TRBD1. This CDR3 spans 16 amino acids. Germline CDR1 is KGHPV and CDR2 is FQNQEV (reference sequence). V lost 0 bases to trimming and J lost 4 bases; unmatched junction nucleotides: 6. The CDR3 is CASSLSRTGVYAEQFF. The part of the CDR3 DNA that was read is TGTGCCAGCAGTCTGTCGAGAACAGGGGTTTATGCTGAGCAGTTC.

About this clone itself: An end of the junction differs from the germline gene, which may be a read error. The genes are named according to mouse. Read data end 1 residue before the CDR3 end; the end is taken from the germline J gene. The chain is built from TRBV16 and TRBJ2-5, with D tentatively TRBD2 (6 bases). CDR1 and CDR2 from the germline V gene are SGHSA and FRNQAP. This CDR3 region has 14 residues. This chain's CDR3 is CASSFSGDQGTQYF. The sequenced CDR3 bases are TGTGCAAGCAGCTTTTCTGGGGACCAAGGCACCCAGTAC.

In this sample, this clone turned up a few times. Mouse germline and gene names are used. The read is 1 residue too short to cover the CDR3 end, so that end is filled in from the germline J gene. The chain employs TRBV15 and TRBJ2-7; a weak D match, TRBD1 (6 bases). There are 14 residues in the CDR3. The V and J ends lost 5 bases and 0 bases respectively, with 11 bases between them. Germline V lookup: CDR1 SGHND, CDR2 FRSKSL. The CDR3 is CASSPRDISYEQYF. CDR3 DNA (partial): TGTGCCAGCAGTCCCCGGGACATCTCCTATGAACAGTAC.

This clone has more than one count but fewer than ten. Gene names denote mouse genes. Read sequence stops 1 residue before the CDR3 end, and the germline J gene provides the missing end. The chain couples TRBV31 to TRBJ2-7; 12 bases match TRBD1. Germline V gene sequence: CDR1 GKSSPN, CDR2 SITVG. The CDR3 loop spans 14 amino acids. Germline trimming cut 0 bases from V and 7 bases from J; bases unmatched to any gene: 4. The CDR3 bases that were read are TGTGCCTGGAGTCTGGGACAGGGGGCTAGGGAACAGTAC. Its translation is CAWSLGQGAREQY. The whole CDR3 sequence is CAWSLGQGAREQYF.

By its share, this clone is medium-sized (0.01 to 0.1%). Any gene name here is a mouse gene name. The sequenced fragment ends 1 residue before the CDR3 boundary, so the rest is inferred from the germline J gene. This chain links TRBV2 with TRBJ2-7; D gene unclear. V was pared by 2 bases and J by 4 bases, with 3 bases between. This CDR3 is built from 11 residues. Germline V gene lookup returns CDR1 LGHNA and CDR2 YSYQKL. The CDR3 sequence: CASSQNYEQYF. The sequenced CDR3 bases are TGTGCCAGCAGCCAAAATTATGAACAGTAC.

Only a few counts were recorded for this clone. Genes here carry mouse names. The read comes to an end 1 residue before the CDR3 does, leaving the germline J gene to fill in the end. V gene TRBV12-2 combines with J gene TRBJ2-7; tentative D call: TRBD2 (6 bases). The V end lost 0 bases, the J end lost 0 bases, and 11 bases lay between the germline ends. There are 15 residues in the CDR3. In germline, CDR1 is SGHLS, CDR2 HYDKME. Here the CDR3 reads CASSLSGLSSYEQYF. CDR3 bases read: TGTGCCAGCTCTCTCTCGGGACTTAGCTCCTATGAACAGTAC.

This clone turned up a few times. Here the gene names and germline are mouse. The CDR3 end lies 1 residue beyond the end of the read and is filled in from the germline J gene. This chain joins TRBV3 and TRBJ2-7; weak D call: TRBD1 (6 bases). In germline, CDR1 is SNHLY, CDR2 FYNGKV (reference sequence). The CDR3 has 13 amino acids. With 2 bases removed from V and 4 bases from J, the gap between germline ends came to 9 bases. Incomplete CDR3 DNA: TGTGCCAGCAGCTTATCCGGGACATATGAACAGTAC. Protein: CASSLSGTYEQY. The CDR3, in full, reads CASSLSGTYEQYF.

About this clone itself: Mouse names are used for the genes. The read ends 1 residue shy of where the CDR3 ends; the end is completed using the germline J gene. The chain couples TRBV26 to TRBJ2-5; 9 nucleotides agree with TRBD1. The CDR3 runs 14 residues. Germline V CDR1 and CDR2: KGHPV, FQNQEV (reference sequence). V was pared by 4 bases and J by 5 bases, with 4 bases of the junction left unmatched. Partial CDR3 DNA: TGTGCCAGCAGTCCCCCGGGACAGGGAGACACCCAGTAC. This translates into CASSPPGQGDTQY. In full, the CDR3 is CASSPPGQGDTQYF.

This clone is labeled medium-sized. Gene labels here are mouse ones. The read ends 1 residue early relative to the CDR3; the germline J gene fills the gap. The chain couples TRBV26 to TRBJ2-2; 11 positions agree with TRBD1. V lost 6 bases to trimming and J lost 5 bases; unmatched junction nucleotides: 5. Germline-derived CDR1 and CDR2 are KGHPV and FQNQEV (reference sequence). The CDR3 covers 15 residues. The CDR3 bases that were read are TGTGCCAGCAGACGGGACAGGGGGGGGACCGGGCAGCTCTAC. This codes for CASRRDRGGTGQLY. The full CDR3 is CASRRDRGGTGQLYF. Using reference TRBV26 and TRBJ2-2 for the parts outside the CDR3, the full variable domain is NSKVIQTPRYLVKGQGQKAKMRCIPEKGHPVVFWYQQNKNNEFKFLINFQNQEVLQQIDMTEKRFSAECPSNSPCSLEIQSSEAGDSALYLCASRRDRGGTGQLYFGEGSKLTVL.

As for this clone: The germline and genes are mouse ones. The read finishes 1 residue shy of the CDR3 end, and the germline J gene is used to complete it. The chain links TRBV3 to TRBJ2-4; TRBD1 matches 8 bases. The CDR3 runs to 14 residues. Unmatched junction bases numbered 1, after V lost 2 bases and J lost 3 bases. CDR1 and CDR2 (germline): SNHLY, FYNGKV (reference sequence). The covered CDR3 bases are TGTGCCAGCAGCTTAAGGGACAGGCAAAACACCTTGTAC. Its translation is CASSLRDRQNTLY. The whole CDR3 reads CASSLRDRQNTLYF.

A note on this clone: Mouse germline and gene names are used. The read finishes 1 residue shy of the CDR3 end, and the germline J gene is used to complete it. The chain uses TRBV12-1 and TRBJ2-7; 8 bases are a match to TRBD2. Looked up from germline, CDR1 is SGHSN and CDR2 is HYEKVE. The CDR3 has 14 amino acids. Losses at the gene ends were 0 bases for V and 4 bases for J; bases not matched to a gene: 4. The CDR3 protein is CASSLEWGGYEQYF. The sequenced CDR3 bases are TGTGCCAGCTCTCTCGAGTGGGGGGGATATGAACAGTAC.

As for this clone: Each gene name is a mouse one. The read comes to an end 1 residue before the CDR3 does, leaving the germline J gene to fill in the end. V gene TRBV13-1 combines with J gene TRBJ2-7; unclear D gene. Between the trimmed V and J ends, which lost 0 bases and 7 bases, there was a span of 5 bases. Germline V gene lookup returns CDR1 NSHNY and CDR2 SYGAGN. The CDR3 covers 11 residues. The CDR3 protein is CASSDAGEQYF. CDR3 DNA, as far as it was read: TGTGCCAGCAGTGATGCAGGAGAACAGTAC.

Remarks on this clone: The gene names here belong to mouse. The read terminates 1 residue before the CDR3 end, so the remaining end is supplied by the germline J gene. The rearrangement links TRBV26 to TRBJ2-4; TRBD2 might be the D (5 bases). Germline CDR1 KGHPV, CDR2 FQNQEV (reference sequence). The ends were cut back, 3 bases at V and 1 base at J, with 11 bases in the middle. The CDR3 is made up of 15 amino acids. The CDR3 protein is CASSLGESGQNTLYF. The part of the CDR3 DNA that was read is TGTGCCAGCAGTCTTGGGGAAAGTGGTCAAAACACCTTGTAC.

About this clone: Genes and germline come from the mouse. The DNA ends 1 residue before the CDR3 does, and the rest of the CDR3 is filled in from the germline J gene. This rearrangement joins TRBV12-1 to TRBJ2-4, with 12 bases aligning to TRBD2. The ends lost 4 bases at V and 3 bases at J; junction bases unmatched: 4. The CDR3 loop spans 15 amino acids. Looked up from germline, CDR1 is SGHSN and CDR2 is HYEKVE. The CDR3 loop is CASSRDWGAQNTLYF. The covered CDR3 bases are TGTGCCAGCTCCCGGGACTGGGGGGCGCAAAACACCTTGTAC.

Remarks on this clone: Gene and germline names: mouse. The CDR3 extends 1 residue past the end of the read, so its final part is completed from the germline J gene. This rearrangement joins TRBV13-2 to TRBJ1-1; no reliable D call. V dropped 5 bases and J dropped 7 bases, with 6 bases sitting between them. The length of the CDR3 is 10 residues. CDR1 and CDR2 from the germline V gene are NNHNN and SYGAGS (reference sequence). The CDR3 loop reads CASGHREVFF. The part of the CDR3 DNA that was read is TGTGCCAGCGGCCACAGAGAAGTCTTC.

This clone has a single count. Genes and germline are mouse. From the germline J gene comes the end of the CDR3, since the read stops 1 residue before it. V usage is TRBV3 and J usage is TRBJ2-2; D unresolved. V was clipped by 2 bases and J by 1 base, with 5 bases between them. In germline, CDR1 is SNHLY, CDR2 FYNGKV (reference sequence). This CDR3 is 14 amino acids long. CDR3 in amino acids: CASSLTENTGQLYF. The sequenced part of the CDR3 DNA is TGTGCCAGCAGCTTAACAGAAAACACCGGGCAGCTCTAC.

With regard to this clone: Genes and germline are mouse. The read is 1 residue too short to cover the CDR3 end, so that end is filled in from the germline J gene. The rearrangement joins TRBV16 to TRBJ1-5; 8 nucleotides line up with TRBD1. Germline trimming cut 3 bases from V and 6 bases from J; bases unmatched to any gene: 4. CDR1 SGHSA and CDR2 FRNQAP come from the germline V gene. CDR3 length: 14 amino acids. The DNA read from the CDR3 is TGTGCAAGCAGCTTCGGGACAGGCCCCCAGGCTCCGCTT. Protein: CASSFGTGPQAPL. The CDR3 in full is CASSFGTGPQAPLF. Full variable domain (rest looked up from reference TRBV16 and TRBJ1-5): NAGVIQTPRHKVTGKGQEATLWCEPISGHSAVFWYRQTIVQGLEFLTYFRNQAPIDDSGMPKERFSAQMPNQSHSTLKIQSTQPQDSAVYLCASSFGTGPQAPLFGEGTRLSVL.

This clone appeared a single time. The listed genes are named as in mouse. CDR3 DNA (partial): TGTGCCAGCAGTATACGGGCGGGGGGATATGAACAGTAC. This sequence encodes CASSIRAGGYEQY. The full CDR3 is CASSIRAGGYEQYF. The V gene is TRBV13-1, the J gene TRBJ2-7, with D perhaps matching TRBD2 (6 bases). The read gets to within 1 residue of the CDR3 end, and the germline J gene fills in the rest. The V gene's germline CDR1 is NSHNY and CDR2 SYGAGN. The V and J ends lost 4 bases and 4 bases respectively, with 15 bases between them. CDR3 size: 14 residues.

Comments on this clone: All gene names here are mouse names. The CDR3 end lies 1 residue beyond the end of the read and is filled in from the germline J gene. The chain couples TRBV26 to TRBJ1-3, with TRBD1 matching over 9 bases. The CDR3 sequence is 14 residues long. V lost 6 bases, J lost 2 bases, and 2 bases stayed unmatched. Germline V lookup: CDR1 KGHPV, CDR2 FQNQEV (reference sequence). CDR3 DNA, as far as it was read: TGTGCCAGCAGGGACAGGGGAACTGGAAATACGCTCTAT. Its protein product is CASRDRGTGNTLY. The complete CDR3 protein is CASRDRGTGNTLYF.

With respect to this clone: Gene names and germline match the mouse. CDR3 DNA (partial): TGTGCTAGCAGTGCGGACTGGGGGGCTCAAAACACCTTGTAC. Translation: CASSADWGAQNTLY. The whole CDR3 region reads CASSADWGAQNTLYF. The chain joins TRBV17 to TRBJ2-4; 11 positions match TRBD2. The missing CDR3 end, 1 residue past where the read stops, is filled in from the germline J gene. The CDR3 has 15 residues. J lost 2 bases, V lost 5 bases, and 3 bases had no gene match. Germline V gives CDR1 MNHDT, CDR2 YYDKIL.